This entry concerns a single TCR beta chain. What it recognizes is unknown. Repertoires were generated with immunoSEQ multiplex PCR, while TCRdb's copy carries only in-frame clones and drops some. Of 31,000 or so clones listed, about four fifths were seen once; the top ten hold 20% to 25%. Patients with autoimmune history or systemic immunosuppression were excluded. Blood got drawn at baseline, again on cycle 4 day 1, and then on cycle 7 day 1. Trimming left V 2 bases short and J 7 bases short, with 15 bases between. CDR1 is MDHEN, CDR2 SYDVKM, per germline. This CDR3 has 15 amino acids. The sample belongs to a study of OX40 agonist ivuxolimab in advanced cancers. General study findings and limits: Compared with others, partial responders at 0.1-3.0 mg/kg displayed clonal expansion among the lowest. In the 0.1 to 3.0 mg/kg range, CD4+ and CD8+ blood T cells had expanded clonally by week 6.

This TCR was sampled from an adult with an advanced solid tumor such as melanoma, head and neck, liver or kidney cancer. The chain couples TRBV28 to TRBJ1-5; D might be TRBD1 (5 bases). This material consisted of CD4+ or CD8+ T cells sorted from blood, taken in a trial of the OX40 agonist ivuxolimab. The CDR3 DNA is TGTGCCAGCAGTTTAGGGCAGGGCTATAGGCAGCCCCAGCATTTT. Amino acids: CASSLGQGYRQPQHF.